This T cell receptor (beta chain) derives from a study of control samples from healthy donors and cancer patients. The CDR3 sequence is 13 residues long. The germline CDR1 and CDR2 sequences are SGHTA and FQGTGA. The V end lost 0 bases, the J end lost 7 bases, and 9 bases lay between the germline ends. The data were produced by immunoSEQ multiplex PCR, yet TCRdb's version contains in-frame clones alone and is incomplete. The table shows about 85,000 clones, with 90% occurring only once. Source material: blood. The chain has TRBV7-3 and TRBJ1-1; possibly TRBD1 for D (6 bases). The receptor was isolated from a woman younger than 35 in good health. The CDR3 nucleotides read TGTGCCAGCAGCTTAACGAGACAGGATGAAGCTTTCTTT. As protein: CASSLTRQDEAFF.